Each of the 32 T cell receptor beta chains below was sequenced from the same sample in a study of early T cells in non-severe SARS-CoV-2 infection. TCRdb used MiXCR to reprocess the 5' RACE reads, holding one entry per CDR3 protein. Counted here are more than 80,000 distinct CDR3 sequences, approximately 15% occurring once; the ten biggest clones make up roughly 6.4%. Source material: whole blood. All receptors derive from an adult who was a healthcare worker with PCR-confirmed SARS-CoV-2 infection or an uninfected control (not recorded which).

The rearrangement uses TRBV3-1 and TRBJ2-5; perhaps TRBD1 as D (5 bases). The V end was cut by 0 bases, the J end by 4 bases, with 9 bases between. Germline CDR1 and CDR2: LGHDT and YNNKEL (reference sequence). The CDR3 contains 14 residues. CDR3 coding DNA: TGTGCCAGCAGCCAAGAATATAGGGGAGAGACCCAGTACTTC. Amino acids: CASSQEYRGETQYF.

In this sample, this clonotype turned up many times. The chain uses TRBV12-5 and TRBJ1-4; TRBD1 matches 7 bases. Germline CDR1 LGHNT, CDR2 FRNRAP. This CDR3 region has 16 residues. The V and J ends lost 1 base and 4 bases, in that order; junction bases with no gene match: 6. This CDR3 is CASGLGQGVRNEKLFF. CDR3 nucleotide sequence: TGTGCTAGTGGTTTGGGGCAGGGGGTACGTAATGAAAAACTGTTTTTT.

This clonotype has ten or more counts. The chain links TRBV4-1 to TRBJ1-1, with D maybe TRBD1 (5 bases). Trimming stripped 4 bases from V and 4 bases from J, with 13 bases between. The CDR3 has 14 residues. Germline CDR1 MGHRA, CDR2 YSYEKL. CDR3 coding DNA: TGCGCCAGCAGCCCCAGCCGGGGGAGCACTGAAGCTTTCTTT. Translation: CASSPSRGSTEAFF.

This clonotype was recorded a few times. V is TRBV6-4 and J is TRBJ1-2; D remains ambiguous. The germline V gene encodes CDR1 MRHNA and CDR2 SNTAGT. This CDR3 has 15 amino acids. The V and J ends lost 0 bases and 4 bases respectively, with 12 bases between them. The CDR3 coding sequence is TGTGCCAGCAGTGACTCGGTACTCGCCCCCTATGGCTACACCTTC. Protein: CASSDSVLAPYGYTF.

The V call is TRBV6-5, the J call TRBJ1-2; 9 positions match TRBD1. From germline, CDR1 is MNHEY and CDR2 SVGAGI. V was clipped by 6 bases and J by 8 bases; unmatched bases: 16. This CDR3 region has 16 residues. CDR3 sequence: CASRQAEWWTGDGYTF. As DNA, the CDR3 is TGTGCCAGCAGGCAGGCGGAGTGGTGGACAGGGGACGGCTACACCTTC.

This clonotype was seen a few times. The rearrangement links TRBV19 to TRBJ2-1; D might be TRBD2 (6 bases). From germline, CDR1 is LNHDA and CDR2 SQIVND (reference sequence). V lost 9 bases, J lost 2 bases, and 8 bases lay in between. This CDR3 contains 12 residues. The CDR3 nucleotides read TGTGCCAGCCGGGGGACCTACAATGAGCAGTTCTTC. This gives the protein CASRGTYNEQFF.

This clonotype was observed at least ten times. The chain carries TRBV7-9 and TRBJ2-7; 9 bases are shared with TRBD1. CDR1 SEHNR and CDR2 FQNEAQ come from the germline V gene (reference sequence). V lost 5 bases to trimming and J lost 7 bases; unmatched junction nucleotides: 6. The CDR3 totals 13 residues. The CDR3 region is CASSKGTGREQYF. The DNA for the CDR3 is TGTGCCAGCAGCAAGGGGACAGGGCGGGAGCAGTACTTC.

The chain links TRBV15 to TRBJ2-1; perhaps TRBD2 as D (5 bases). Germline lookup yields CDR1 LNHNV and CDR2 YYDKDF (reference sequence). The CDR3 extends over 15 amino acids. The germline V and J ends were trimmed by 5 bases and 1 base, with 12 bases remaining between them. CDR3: CATSEGWRSYNEQFF. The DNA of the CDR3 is TGTGCCACCAGCGAAGGTTGGAGGTCCTACAATGAGCAGTTCTTC.

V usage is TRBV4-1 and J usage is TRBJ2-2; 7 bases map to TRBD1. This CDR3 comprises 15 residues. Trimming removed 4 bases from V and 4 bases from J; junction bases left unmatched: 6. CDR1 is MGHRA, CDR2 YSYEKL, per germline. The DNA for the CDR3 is TGCGCCAGCAGCCCTGAACAGGGGTTCACCGGGGAGCTGTTTTTT. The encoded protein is CASSPEQGFTGELFF.

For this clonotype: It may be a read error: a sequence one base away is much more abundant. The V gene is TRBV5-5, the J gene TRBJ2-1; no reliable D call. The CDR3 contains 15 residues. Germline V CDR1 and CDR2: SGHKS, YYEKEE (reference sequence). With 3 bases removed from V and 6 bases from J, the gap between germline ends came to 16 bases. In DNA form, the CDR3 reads TGTGCCAGCAGCTCGGACCTGAGATACTTCAATGAGCAGTTCTTC. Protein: CASSSDLRYFNEQFF.

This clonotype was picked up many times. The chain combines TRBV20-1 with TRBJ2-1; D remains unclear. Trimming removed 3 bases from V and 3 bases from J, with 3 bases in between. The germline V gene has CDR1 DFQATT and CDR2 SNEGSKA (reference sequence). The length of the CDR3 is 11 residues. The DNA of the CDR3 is TGCAGTGCTAGCGTCTACAATGAGCAGTTCTTC. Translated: CSASVYNEQFF.

CDR3 residues: CASSLTSGRPTDTQYF. CDR3 DNA sequence: TGTGCCAGCAGCTTGACTAGCGGGAGACCCACAGATACGCAGTATTTT. The gene calls are TRBV7-6 and TRBJ2-3, with 12 bases identical to TRBD2. The CDR3 sequence is 16 residues long. The ends lost 3 bases at V and 2 bases at J; junction bases unmatched: 3. CDR1 and CDR2 from the germline V gene are SGHVS and FNYEAQ.

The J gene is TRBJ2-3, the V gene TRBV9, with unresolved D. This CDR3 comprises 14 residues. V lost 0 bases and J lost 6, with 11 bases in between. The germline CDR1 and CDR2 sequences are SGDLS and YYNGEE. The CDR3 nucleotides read TGTGCCAGCAGCGTAGAGGGAAAGGAGGATACGCAGTATTTT. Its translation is CASSVEGKEDTQYF. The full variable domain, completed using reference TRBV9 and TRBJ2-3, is DSGVTQTPKHLITATGQRVTLRCSPRSGDLSVYWYQQSLDQGLQFLIQYYNGEERAKGNILERFSAQQFPDLHSELNLSSLELGDSALYFCASSVEGKEDTQYFGPGTRLTVL.

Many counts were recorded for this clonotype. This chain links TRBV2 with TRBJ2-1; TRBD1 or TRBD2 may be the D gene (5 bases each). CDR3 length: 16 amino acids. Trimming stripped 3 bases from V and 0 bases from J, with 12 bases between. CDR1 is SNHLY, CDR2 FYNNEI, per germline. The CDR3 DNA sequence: TGTGCCAGCAGTGATCCCGGGGCTAGCTCCTACAATGAGCAGTTCTTC. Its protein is CASSDPGASSYNEQFF. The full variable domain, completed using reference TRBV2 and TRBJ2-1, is EPEVTQTPSHQVTQMGQEVILRCVPISNHLYFYWYRQILGQKVEFLVSFYNNEISEKSEIFDDQFSVERPDGSNFTLKIRSTKLEDSAMYFCASSDPGASSYNEQFFGPGTRLTVL.

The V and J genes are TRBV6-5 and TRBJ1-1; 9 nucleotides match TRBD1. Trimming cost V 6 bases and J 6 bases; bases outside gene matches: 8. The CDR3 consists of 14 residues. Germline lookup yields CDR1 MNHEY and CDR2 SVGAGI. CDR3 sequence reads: CASSLDRGASEAFF. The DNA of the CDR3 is TGTGCCAGCAGCTTAGACAGGGGGGCTTCTGAAGCTTTCTTT.

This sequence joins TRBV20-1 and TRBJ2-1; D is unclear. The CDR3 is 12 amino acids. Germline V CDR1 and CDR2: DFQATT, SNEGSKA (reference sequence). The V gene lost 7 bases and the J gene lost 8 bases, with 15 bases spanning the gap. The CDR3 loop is CSVRAPFDEQFF. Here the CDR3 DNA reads TGCAGTGTAAGGGCACCATTCGATGAGCAGTTCTTC.

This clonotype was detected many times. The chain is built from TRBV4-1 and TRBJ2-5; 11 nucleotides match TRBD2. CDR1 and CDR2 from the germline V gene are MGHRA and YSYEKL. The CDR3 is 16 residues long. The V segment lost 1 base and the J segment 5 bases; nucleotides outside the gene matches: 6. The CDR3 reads CASSQGSLAGDETQYF. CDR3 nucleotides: TGCGCCAGCAGCCAAGGCTCACTAGCGGGAGACGAGACCCAGTACTTC.

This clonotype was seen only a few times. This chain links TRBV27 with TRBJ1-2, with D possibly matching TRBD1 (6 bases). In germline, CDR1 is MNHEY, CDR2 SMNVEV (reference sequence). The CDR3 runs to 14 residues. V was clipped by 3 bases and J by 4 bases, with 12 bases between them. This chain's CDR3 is CASSFVGAPYGYTF. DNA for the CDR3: TGTGCCAGCAGTTTCGTGGGGGCCCCCTATGGCTACACCTTC.

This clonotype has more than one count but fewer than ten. Here the CDR3 DNA reads TGTGCCAGCAGTTCCTTACTAGCAAGCACCGGGGAGCTGTTTTTT. Protein product: CASSSLLASTGELFF. The V gene is TRBV12-3 or TRBV12-4, the J gene TRBJ2-2; tentative D call: TRBD2 (6 bases). There are 15 residues in the CDR3. Trimming left V 4 bases short and J 4 bases short, with 13 bases between.

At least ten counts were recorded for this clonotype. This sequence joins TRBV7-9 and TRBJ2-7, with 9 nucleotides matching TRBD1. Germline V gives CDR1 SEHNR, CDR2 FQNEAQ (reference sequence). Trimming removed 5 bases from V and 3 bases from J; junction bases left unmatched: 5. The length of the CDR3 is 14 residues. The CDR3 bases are TGTGCCAGCAGCGCACAGGGGGCAGGCTACGAGCAGTACTTC. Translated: CASSAQGAGYEQYF.

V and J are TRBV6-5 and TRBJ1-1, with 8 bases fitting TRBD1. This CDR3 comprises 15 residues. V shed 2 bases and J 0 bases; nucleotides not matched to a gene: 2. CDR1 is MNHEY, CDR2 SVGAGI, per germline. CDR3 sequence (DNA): TGTGCCAGCAGTTACGGGACAGGATTGAACACTGAAGCTTTCTTT. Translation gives CASSYGTGLNTEAFF.

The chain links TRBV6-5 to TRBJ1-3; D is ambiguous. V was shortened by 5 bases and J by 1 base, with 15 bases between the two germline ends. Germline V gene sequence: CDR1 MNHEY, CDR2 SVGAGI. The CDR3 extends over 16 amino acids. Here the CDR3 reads CASSPIRGLSGNTIYF. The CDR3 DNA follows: TGTGCCAGCAGTCCTATACGAGGGCTGTCTGGAAACACCATATATTTT.

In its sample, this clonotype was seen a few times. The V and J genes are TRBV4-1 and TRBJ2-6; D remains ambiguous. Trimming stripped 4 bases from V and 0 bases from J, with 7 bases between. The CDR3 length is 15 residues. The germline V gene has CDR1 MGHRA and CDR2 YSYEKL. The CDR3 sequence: CASSRTASGANVLTF. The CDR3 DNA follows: TGCGCCAGCAGCCGAACTGCCTCTGGGGCCAACGTCCTGACTTTC.

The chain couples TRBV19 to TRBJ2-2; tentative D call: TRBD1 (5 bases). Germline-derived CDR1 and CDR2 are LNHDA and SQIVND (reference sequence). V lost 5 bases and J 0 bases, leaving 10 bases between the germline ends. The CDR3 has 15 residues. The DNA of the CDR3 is TGTGCCAGTAGTTGGACATCCGCGAACACCGGGGAGCTGTTTTTT. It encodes CASSWTSANTGELFF.

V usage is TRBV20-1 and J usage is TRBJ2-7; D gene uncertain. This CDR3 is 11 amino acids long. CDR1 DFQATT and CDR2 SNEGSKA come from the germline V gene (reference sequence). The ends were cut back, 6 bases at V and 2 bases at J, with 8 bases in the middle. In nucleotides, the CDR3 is TGCAGTGCCCCGACGGCCTACGAGCAGTACTTC. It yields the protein CSAPTAYEQYF.

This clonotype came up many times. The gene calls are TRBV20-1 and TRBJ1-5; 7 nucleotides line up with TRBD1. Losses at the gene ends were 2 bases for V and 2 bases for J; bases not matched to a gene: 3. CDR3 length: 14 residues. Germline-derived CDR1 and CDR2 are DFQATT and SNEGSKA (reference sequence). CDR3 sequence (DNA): TGCAGTGCTAGAACCGGGACAGGCAATCAGCCCCAGCATTTT. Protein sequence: CSARTGTGNQPQHF.

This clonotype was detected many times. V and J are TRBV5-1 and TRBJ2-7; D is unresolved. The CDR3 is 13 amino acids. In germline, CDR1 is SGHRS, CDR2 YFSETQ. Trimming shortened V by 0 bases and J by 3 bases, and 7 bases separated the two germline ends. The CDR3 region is CASSLDQVYEQYF. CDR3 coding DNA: TGCGCCAGCAGCTTGGATCAAGTCTACGAGCAGTACTTC.

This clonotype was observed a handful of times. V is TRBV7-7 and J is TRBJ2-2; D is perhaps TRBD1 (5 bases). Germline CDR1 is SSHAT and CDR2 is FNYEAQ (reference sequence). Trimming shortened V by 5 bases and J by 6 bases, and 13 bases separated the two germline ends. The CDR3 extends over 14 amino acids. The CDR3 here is CASSRGAGSGELFF. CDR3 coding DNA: TGTGCCAGCAGCCGTGGGGCAGGGTCCGGGGAGCTGTTTTTT.

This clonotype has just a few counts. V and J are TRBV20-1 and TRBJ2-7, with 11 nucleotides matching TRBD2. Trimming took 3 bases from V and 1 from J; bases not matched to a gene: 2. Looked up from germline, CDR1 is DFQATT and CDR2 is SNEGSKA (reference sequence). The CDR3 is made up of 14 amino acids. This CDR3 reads CSARGTSGSYEQYF. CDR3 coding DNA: TGCAGTGCTAGGGGGACTAGCGGTTCCTACGAGCAGTACTTC.

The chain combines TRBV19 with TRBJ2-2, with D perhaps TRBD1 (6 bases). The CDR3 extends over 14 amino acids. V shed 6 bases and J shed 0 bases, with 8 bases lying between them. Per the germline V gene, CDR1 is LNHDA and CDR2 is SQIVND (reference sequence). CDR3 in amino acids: CASRAGANTGELFF. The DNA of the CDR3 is TGTGCCAGTAGGGCAGGGGCGAACACCGGGGAGCTGTTTTTT.

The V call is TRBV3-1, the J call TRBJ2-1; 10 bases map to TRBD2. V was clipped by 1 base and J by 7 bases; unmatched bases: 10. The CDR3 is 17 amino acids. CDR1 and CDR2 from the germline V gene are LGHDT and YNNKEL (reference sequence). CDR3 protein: CASSQVLAGAHSNEQFF. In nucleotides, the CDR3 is TGTGCCAGCAGCCAAGTCCTAGCGGGAGCCCACTCAAATGAGCAGTTCTTC.

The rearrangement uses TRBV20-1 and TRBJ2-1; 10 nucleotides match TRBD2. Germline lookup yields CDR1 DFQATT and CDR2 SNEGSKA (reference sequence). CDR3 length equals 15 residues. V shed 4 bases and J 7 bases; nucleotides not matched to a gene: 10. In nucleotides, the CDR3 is TGCAGTGCTACCCCTCCTAGCGGGAGTGGAAATGAGCAGTTCTTC. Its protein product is CSATPPSGSGNEQFF.